This TCR beta chain emerged from a study of blood T cells in healthy people across ages. This clonotype was detected a few times. V was pared by 5 bases and J by 8 bases, with 10 bases of the junction left unmatched. The CDR3 totals 15 residues. Germline V gene sequence: CDR1 SGHVS, CDR2 FNYEAQ. Combining a sample-barcoded 5' primer with a J-beta primer mix, a second PCR ran for 7 to 11 cycles. A template-switch adaptor that had 12 random nucleotides put a tag on each cDNA molecule. From the 5' RACE reads, TCRdb called clonotypes with MiXCR, one entry per CDR3 protein. The sample lists some 690,000 distinct CDR3 sequences, about a fifth seen once, with 22% in the top ten.

The sequence came from a man aged 65 to 79 in good health. Sample: blood. The chain carries TRBV7-6 and TRBJ2-2, with 8 bases fitting TRBD1. The CDR3 is CASSLRTGPGGELFF. The CDR3 DNA follows: TGTGCCAGCAGCCTTAGGACAGGGCCTGGTGGGGAGCTGTTTTTT.